This TCR beta chain originates from a study of T cell changes during pregnancy in multiple sclerosis. This clone was found once. This CDR3 spans 17 amino acids. Looked up from germline, CDR1 is SGDLS and CDR2 is YYNGEE. Trimming shortened V by 3 bases and J by 0 bases, and 18 bases separated the two germline ends. The data were produced by immunoSEQ multiplex PCR, yet TCRdb's version contains in-frame clones alone and is incomplete. Of 100,000 or so clones listed, about 92% were seen once; the top ten hold about 2%. The chain is built from TRBV9 and TRBJ1-2, with unresolved D. The clonotype was recovered from a female donor with multiple sclerosis, enrolled in a pregnancy study. The sample was peripheral blood, taken after pregnancy. CDR3 loop: CASSGGIAGVANYGYTF. The CDR3 nucleotides read TGTGCCAGCAGCGGGGGAATAGCGGGTGTGGCTAACTATGGCTACACCTTC. Together with reference TRBV9 and TRBJ1-2, the CDR3 gives the full variable domain: DSGVTQTPKHLITATGQRVTLRCSPRSGDLSVYWYQQSLDQGLQFLIQYYNGEERAKGNILERFSAQQFPDLHSELNLSSLELGDSALYFCASSGGIAGVANYGYTFGSGTRLTVV.